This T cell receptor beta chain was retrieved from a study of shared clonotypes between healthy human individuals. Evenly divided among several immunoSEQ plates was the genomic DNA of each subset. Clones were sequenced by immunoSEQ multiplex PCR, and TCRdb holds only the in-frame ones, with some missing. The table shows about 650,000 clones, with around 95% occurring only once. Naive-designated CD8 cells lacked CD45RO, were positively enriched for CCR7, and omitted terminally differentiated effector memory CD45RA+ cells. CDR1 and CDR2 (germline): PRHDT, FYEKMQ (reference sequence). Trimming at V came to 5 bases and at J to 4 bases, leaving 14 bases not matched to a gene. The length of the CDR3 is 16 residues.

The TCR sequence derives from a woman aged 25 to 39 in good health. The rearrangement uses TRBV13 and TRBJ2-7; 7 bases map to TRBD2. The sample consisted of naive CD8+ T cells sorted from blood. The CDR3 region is CASSPPGGAGRYEQYF. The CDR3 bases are TGTGCCAGCAGCCCCCCGGGAGGAGCGGGAAGATACGAGCAGTACTTC. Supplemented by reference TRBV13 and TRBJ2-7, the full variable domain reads AAGVIQSPRHLIKEKRETATLKCYPIPRHDTVYWYQQGPGQDPQFLISFYEKMQSDKGSIPDRFSAQQFSDYHSELNMSSLELGDSALYFCASSPPGGAGRYEQYFGPGTRLTVT.